The clone carrying this T cell receptor (beta chain) has more than one count but fewer than ten. Its antigen is unidentified. The data originate from a study of beta chain features in type 1 diabetes. The CDR3 has 12 amino acids. CDR1 and CDR2 (germline): SEHNR, FQNEAQ (reference sequence). V gave up 2 bases and J gave up 6 bases, with 8 bases separating them. Study-level points and caveats: There were fewer insertions and more deletions at the VDJ junctions of type 1 diabetes patients. Type 1 diabetes patients showed a moderate but significant shortening of TCRB CDR3s in all four CD4+ subsets.

Since all of the isolated RNA was reverse transcribed, expressed TCRB transcripts were what got sequenced. The assay was immunoSEQ multiplex PCR, and TCRdb's table has in-frame clones only and misses some. The data contain hundreds of thousands of clones, around 15% of them singletons. The source is a young man in good health. This sequence joins TRBV7-9 and TRBJ2-7; no clear D. Sequencing used naive CD4+ T cells from blood. The CDR3 region is CASSLSWGEQYF. The DNA of the CDR3 is TGTGCCAGCAGCTTATCATGGGGCGAGCAGTACTTC.